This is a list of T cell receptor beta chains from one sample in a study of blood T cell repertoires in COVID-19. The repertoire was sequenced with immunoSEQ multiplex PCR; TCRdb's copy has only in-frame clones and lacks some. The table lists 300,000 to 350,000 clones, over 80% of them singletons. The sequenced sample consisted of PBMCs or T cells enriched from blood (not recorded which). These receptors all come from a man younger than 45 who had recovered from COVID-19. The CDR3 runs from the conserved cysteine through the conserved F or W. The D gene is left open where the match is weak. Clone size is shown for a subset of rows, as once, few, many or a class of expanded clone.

CASSLLGQGLHEQYF | TGCGCCAGCAGCTTGCTGGGACAGGGGCTACACGAGCAGTACTTC | TRBD1 | TRBV5-1 | NA | TRBJ2-7
CASSLSWNTGELFF | TGTGCCAGCAGCTTATCCTGGAACACCGGGGAGCTGTTTTTT | NA | TRBV7-7 | NA | TRBJ2-2
CASSLFRGRGTEAFF | TGCGCCAGCAGCCTCTTCAGGGGTCGCGGCACTGAAGCTTTCTTT | NA | TRBV4-1 | NA | TRBJ1-1
CASSPSGATNEKLFF | TGTGCCAGCAGCCCGTCTGGGGCTACTAATGAAAAACTGTTTTTT | NA | TRBV6-5 | NA | TRBJ1-4
CASSASRQGRKNTQYF | TGTGCCAGTAGTGCTTCTCGACAGGGGAGGAAGAATACGCAGTATTTT | TRBD1 | TRBV19 | NA | TRBJ2-3
CASRQDPNTGELFF | TGTGCCAGCAGACAGGATCCCAACACCGGGGAGCTGTTTTTT | NA | TRBV9 | NA | TRBJ2-2
CASMSGTAYNEQFF | TGTGCCAGCATGTCCGGGACAGCCTACAATGAGCAGTTCTTC | TRBD1 | TRBV5-4 | NA | TRBJ2-1
CASRDRGDDYGYTF | TGTGCCAGCAGGGACAGGGGAGACGACTATGGCTACACCTTC | TRBD1 | TRBV7-9 | NA | TRBJ1-2
CASTAGGKGEKLFF | TGTGCCAGCACAGCAGGGGGCAAGGGTGAAAAACTGTTTTTT | TRBD1 | TRBV3-1/TRBV3-2 | NA | TRBJ1-4
CASTTAGIHTEAFF | TGTGCCAGCACGACAGCGGGCATCCACACTGAAGCTTTCTTT | NA | TRBV2 | few | TRBJ1-1
CATSRDPQYTGELFF | TGTGCCACCAGCAGAGACCCACAGTACACCGGGGAGCTGTTTTTT | NA | TRBV15 | NA | TRBJ2-2
CASSQGTRLDGFF | TGTGCCAGCTCACAAGGGACAAGGCTCGACGGTTTTTTT | NA | TRBV18 | once | TRBJ1-3
CASSRMDKSYETQYF | TGTGCCAGCAGCCGGATGGACAAATCTTATGAGACCCAGTACTTC | NA | TRBV7-2 | NA | TRBJ2-5
CASSIRGGTGNEQFF | TGTGCCAGTAGTATCCGCGGGGGAACGGGCAATGAGCAGTTCTTC | TRBD2 | TRBV19 | NA | TRBJ2-1
CATSGAGGDTRPTFYGYTF | TGTGCCACCAGTGGCGCCGGGGGAGACACTCGGCCTACATTCTATGGCTACACCTTC | NA | TRBV24-1 | NA | TRBJ1-2
CASSRGLAGALSTDTQYF | TGTGCCAGCTCTCGGGGACTAGCGGGGGCTCTAAGCACAGATACGCAGTATTTT | TRBD2 | TRBV18 | NA | TRBJ2-3
CASTPQGSDTQYF | TGTGCCAGCACCCCGCAGGGGTCAGATACGCAGTATTTT | NA | TRBV12-3/TRBV12-4 | NA | TRBJ2-3
CASSYSSSPEQFF | TGTGCCAGCAGTTACTCGAGTAGTCCTGAGCAGTTCTTC | NA | TRBV6-5 | NA | TRBJ2-1
CASSSRTSGGRDEQFF | TGTGCCAGCAGTTCCAGGACTAGCGGGGGTAGGGATGAGCAGTTCTTC | TRBD2 | TRBV6-6 | NA | TRBJ2-1
CASSQDNSWSGNTIYF | TGCGCCAGCAGCCAAGATAACAGCTGGTCTGGAAACACCATATATTTT | NA | TRBV4-1 | many | TRBJ1-3
CAGQGFGGGTHSGANVLTF | TGTGCCGGCCAGGGGTTTGGCGGCGGTACCCATTCTGGGGCCAACGTCCTGACTTTC | NA | TRBV27 | NA | TRBJ2-6
CASSPHRVDQPQHF | TGTGCCAGCAGTCCCCACAGGGTGGATCAGCCCCAGCATTTT | NA | TRBV28 | NA | TRBJ1-5
CASLSGGKPAYNEQFF | TGTGCCAGCTTGAGCGGGGGGAAGCCAGCCTACAATGAGCAGTTCTTC | TRBD2 | TRBV2 | once | TRBJ2-1
CASSLRGGGTDEKLFF | TGTGCCAGCAGCTTAAGGGGAGGAGGTACTGATGAAAAACTGTTTTTT | NA | TRBV7-3 | NA | TRBJ1-4
CASRASGASTDTQYF | TGTGCCAGCAGAGCAAGCGGGGCTAGCACAGATACGCAGTATTTT | TRBD2 | TRBV28 | NA | TRBJ2-3
CASSLAGSRNSPLHF | TGCGCCAGCAGCTTGGCAGGGTCCCGGAATTCACCCCTCCACTTT | NA | TRBV5-1 | once | TRBJ1-6
CASSLVPGQGGEKLFF | TGTGCCAGCAGCTTAGTCCCGGGACAGGGCGGCGAAAAACTGTTTTTT | TRBD1 | TRBV11-2 | NA | TRBJ1-4
CASSPRSRSNEKLFF | TGTGCCAGCTCACCGAGATCAAGGAGTAATGAAAAACTGTTTTTT | NA | TRBV18 | few | TRBJ1-4
CAISDERPSNSPLHF | TGTGCCATCAGTGATGAGCGTCCATCAAATTCACCCCTCCACTTT | NA | TRBV10-3 | NA | TRBJ1-6
CASKIRGGGGTQYF | TGCGCCAGCAAAATCAGGGGAGGGGGAGGGACCCAGTACTTC | NA | TRBV10-2 | NA | TRBJ2-5
CASRNDRDIQYF | TGTGCCAGCAGAAACGACAGGGACATTCAGTACTTC | TRBD1 | TRBV6-5 | NA | TRBJ2-4
CASSLASGREQYF | TGTGCCAGCAGCTTAGCCAGCGGGCGCGAGCAGTACTTC | NA | TRBV11-3 | NA | TRBJ2-7
CASSDGIGGGEPQHF | TGTGCCAGCAGTGATGGGATAGGGGGCGGGGAGCCCCAGCATTTT | TRBD1 | TRBV6-1 | NA | TRBJ1-5
CASMGAGDLYGYTF | TGTGCCAGCATGGGGGCAGGAGATCTCTATGGCTACACCTTC | NA | TRBV28 | few | TRBJ1-2
CASRKGDRGGQPQHF | TGTGCCAGCAGAAAAGGGGACAGGGGCGGCCAGCCCCAGCATTTT | TRBD1 | TRBV28 | NA | TRBJ1-5
CASSSPGSGTSEDVRIF | TGTGCCAGCAGCAGCCCTGGGTCCGGGACTAGCGAGGATGTAAGGATCTTC | TRBD2 | TRBV7-9 | NA | TRBJ2-1
CASSENRNQPQHF | TGTGCCAGCAGTGAAAACAGAAATCAGCCCCAGCATTTT | NA | TRBV2 | NA | TRBJ1-5
CASSPWTSGGQETQYF | TGTGCCAGCAGCCCCTGGACTAGCGGGGGCCAAGAGACCCAGTACTTC | TRBD2 | TRBV7-2 | NA | TRBJ2-5
CASAEGAWYEQYF | TGTGCCAGCGCTGAGGGGGCCTGGTACGAGCAGTACTTC | TRBD1 | TRBV18 | NA | TRBJ2-7
CASSPGAGVSTDTQYF | TGTGCCAGCAGCCCTGGGGCGGGGGTAAGCACAGATACGCAGTATTTT | TRBD2 | TRBV9 | once | TRBJ2-3
CASSFDRGDYGYTF | TGTGCCAGTAGTTTCGACAGGGGGGACTATGGCTACACCTTC | TRBD1 | TRBV19 | NA | TRBJ1-2
CASSPWTGEAYYGYTF | TGTGCCAGCAGCCCTTGGACAGGGGAGGCCTACTATGGCTACACCTTC | TRBD1 | TRBV9 | NA | TRBJ1-2
CASSLTEIGNTIYF | TGTGCCAGCAGCTTAACAGAAATCGGAAACACCATATATTTT | NA | TRBV7-8 | NA | TRBJ1-3